These 19 T cell receptor beta chains originate from one sample sequenced in a study of human T cells and chemical hapten exposure (dated by TCRdb to the early 2020s). In the paper's terms, the time point label means: patch test 2, 6 weeks after DPC sensitization. The sample's treatment or condition, from its label and the paper: therapeutic diphenylcyclopropenone sensitization with weekly scalp DPC. The library relied on RACE. Sequencing relied on a NextSeq 500. TCRdb trimmed public reads at Q25 via fastp, called clones via MiXCR and kept in-frame beta chains. Every entry covers one CDR3 protein and lists the most common genes and DNA from its rows. This sample comprises about 140,000 distinct CDR3 sequences, about an eighth of them detected only once. The ten biggest clones cover 1.3% to 1.5% of the sample. Sequencing used whole blood, obtained in connection with sensitization to the hapten diphenylcyclopropenone (DPC). These receptors were taken from a woman aged 50 to 60 with alopecia areata. Some clones in this sample may be carry-over from other donors' samples.

This clonotype was counted at least ten times. The chain employs TRBV21-1 and TRBJ2-1; TRBD2 is the table's D call and was not checked against the DNA. TRBV21-1 is recorded as a pseudogene. The CDR3 has 18 residues. The CDR3 nucleotides are TGTGCCAGCAGCCCCCCTGCCCCTAGCGGGAGTATGGGATACGCCGAGTTCTTC. Protein: CASSPPAPSGSMGYAEFF.

Turning to this clonotype: This clone may be a read error of a much larger clone one base away. CDR3 coding DNA: TGTGCCAGCAGCTTAGCGGGAGCGGGAGTGGAGACCCAGCACTTC. Protein sequence: CASSLAGAGVETQHF. V gene TRBV7-9 combines with J gene TRBJ2-5; 8 positions match TRBD2. CDR1 and CDR2 (germline): SEHNR, FQNEAQ (reference sequence). The CDR3 extends over 15 amino acids.

This clonotype occurred many times. The V and J genes are TRBV5-1 and TRBJ2-5, with D possibly being TRBD1 (5 bases). From germline, CDR1 is SGHRS and CDR2 YFSETQ. This CDR3 spans 14 amino acids. V lost 1 base and J 5 bases, leaving 12 bases between the germline ends. The CDR3 DNA sequence: TGCGCCAGCAGCTTGAAGGGCAGGGCGGAGACCCAGTACTTC. Its translation is CASSLKGRAETQYF.

There are a few counts of this clonotype. The V gene is TRBV29-1, the J gene TRBJ2-5; D remains ambiguous. This CDR3 has 12 amino acids. V was cut by 7 bases and J by 1 base, with 10 bases left in between. Germline V lookup: CDR1 SQVTM, CDR2 ANQGSEA. Here the CDR3 reads CSARPPQETQYF. The CDR3, as DNA: TGCAGCGCCCGGCCGCCCCAAGAGACCCAGTACTTC.

This clonotype was recorded many times. The V and J genes are TRBV30 and TRBJ2-1; D assignment may be TRBD1 or TRBD2 (6 bases each). This CDR3 has 13 amino acids. The V gene's germline CDR1 is GTSNPN and CDR2 SVGIG (reference sequence). V lost 5 bases to trimming and J lost 8 bases, with 16 bases between them. This chain's CDR3 is CAWSPGGGDEQFF. DNA for the CDR3: TGTGCCTGGTCTCCCGGGGGCGGCGATGAGCAGTTCTTC.

This clonotype was detected only a few times. The J gene is TRBJ2-3, the V gene TRBV18; D may be TRBD1 (5 bases). Germline V lookup: CDR1 KGHSH, CDR2 LQKENI. This CDR3 is built from 18 residues. V gave up 0 bases and J gave up 0 bases, with 16 bases separating them. The CDR3 sequence is CASSPPVGQEASTDTQYF. The CDR3 DNA is TGTGCCAGCTCACCACCGGTGGGGCAGGAAGCTAGCACAGATACGCAGTATTTT.

In this sample, this clonotype turned up many times. The chain is built from TRBV20-1 and TRBJ2-7; 12 bases are a match to TRBD2. J lost 1 base, V lost 3 bases, and 10 bases had no gene match. Germline CDR1 DFQATT, CDR2 SNEGSKA (reference sequence). This CDR3 is 17 amino acids long. The CDR3 is CSASSGLAGSQSYEQYF. The DNA of the CDR3 is TGCAGTGCTAGCTCGGGACTAGCGGGTTCCCAGTCCTACGAGCAGTACTTC.

The V and J genes are TRBV4-3 and TRBJ2-3; 13 nucleotides match TRBD2. CDR1 is LGHNA and CDR2 is YSLEER in the germline V gene. CDR3 length: 21 amino acids. The trim removed 0 bases at V and 1 base at J, leaving 13 bases unmatched. The CDR3 reads CASSQEVGLAGVRRGTDTQYF. The CDR3, as DNA: TGCGCCAGCAGCCAAGAGGTCGGACTAGCGGGAGTAAGGAGGGGCACAGATACGCAGTATTTT.

The V and J genes are TRBV20-1 and TRBJ1-6, with TRBD1 matching 8 bases. This CDR3 has 18 amino acids. The germline V gene has CDR1 DFQATT and CDR2 SNEGSKA (reference sequence). The DNA of the CDR3 is TGCAGGACCCCGAGGACAGGGCCTAAGAGCTCCTATAATTCACCCCTCCACTTT. It encodes CRTPRTGPKSSYNSPLHF.

There are a few counts of this clonotype. This sequence joins TRBV15 and TRBJ2-2, with 8 bases that match TRBD2. The germline gives CDR1 LNHNV, CDR2 YYDKDF (reference sequence). The CDR3 extends over 16 amino acids. The V gene end was trimmed by 1 base and the J gene end by 4 bases; junction bases not matched to a gene: 5. This CDR3 reads CATSRGTSGSTGELFF. Written as DNA, the CDR3 is TGTGCCACCAGCAGAGGAACTAGCGGTAGCACCGGGGAGCTGTTTTTT. Filled out from reference TRBV15 and TRBJ2-2, the complete variable domain reads DAMVIQNPRYQVTQFGKPVTLSCSQTLNHNVMYWYQQKSSQAPKLLFHYYDKDFNNEADTPDNFQSRRPNTSFCFLDIRSPGLGDTAMYLCATSRGTSGSTGELFFGEGSRLTVL.

This clonotype was seen repeatedly, ten times or more. The CDR3 DNA sequence: TGTGCCAGCAGCCTCACGACGGGACAGATTTCCAATGAGCAGTTCTTC. It yields the protein CASSLTTGQISNEQFF. The J gene is TRBJ2-1, the V gene TRBV11-3; 7 nucleotides match TRBD1. The V gene end was trimmed by 5 bases and the J gene end by 6 bases; junction bases not matched to a gene: 13. Germline V gene sequence: CDR1 SGHNT, CDR2 YENEEA. The CDR3 runs to 16 residues.

This chain connects TRBV6-2 or TRBV6-3 to TRBJ2-1; possible D gene TRBD2, 5 bases. The germline V gene has CDR1 MNHEY and CDR2 SVGEGT. V gave up 6 bases and J gave up 5 bases, with 11 bases separating them. The CDR3 runs to 13 residues. The CDR3 DNA reads as TGTGCCAGCAGGCGGCCCGGGAACAATGAGCAGTTCTTC. Translating gives CASRRPGNNEQFF.

The V and J genes are TRBV7-8 and TRBJ2-5; D remains ambiguous. The CDR3 runs 14 residues. V was clipped by 4 bases and J by 4 bases, with 13 bases between them. CDR1 is SGHVS, CDR2 FQNEAQ, per germline. The CDR3 DNA sequence: TGTGCCAGCAGCTCCCTAGTCGTCCCAGAGACCCAGTACTTC. This encodes CASSSLVVPETQYF. Full variable domain (remainder filled in from reference TRBV7-8 and TRBJ2-5): GAGVSQSPRYKVAKRGQDVALRCDPISGHVSLFWYQQALGQGPEFLTYFQNEAQLDKSGLPSDRFFAERPEGSVSTLKIQRTQQEDSAVYLCASSSLVVPETQYFGPGTRLLVL.

This clonotype has ten or more counts. The chain recombines TRBV18 with TRBJ2-2, with D possibly being TRBD1 (6 bases). The CDR3 covers 15 residues. The germline V gene encodes CDR1 KGHSH and CDR2 LQKENI. Trimming stripped 1 base from V and 2 bases from J, with 8 bases between. In DNA, the CDR3 is TGTGCCAGCTCACCACGCAGGGGTAACACCGGGGAGCTGTTTTTT. It codes for CASSPRRGNTGELFF. Using reference TRBV18 and TRBJ2-2 for the parts outside the CDR3, the full variable domain is NAGVMQNPRHLVRRRGQEARLRCSPMKGHSHVYWYRQLPEEGLKFMVYLQKENIIDESGMPKERFSAEFPKEGPSILRIQQVVRGDSAAYFCASSPRRGNTGELFFGEGSRLTVL.

The sample holds many counts of this clonotype. The chain recombines TRBV7-8 with TRBJ2-2; D is ambiguous. The V and J ends lost 5 bases and 7 bases respectively, with 5 bases between them. The CDR3 sequence is 11 residues long. CDR1 and CDR2 (germline): SGHVS, FQNEAQ. The CDR3 DNA follows: TGTGCCAGCAGCCGAGTCGGGGAGCTGTTTTTT. It yields the protein CASSRVGELFF.

This clonotype was detected a few times. The chain employs TRBV7-6 and TRBJ2-2, with 14 bases that match TRBD2. V was clipped by 2 bases and J by 4 bases; unmatched bases: 9. This CDR3 has 19 residues. Germline values: CDR1 SGHVS, CDR2 FNYEAQ. The chain's CDR3 is CASSLSLLGLAGVTGELFF. In DNA form, the CDR3 reads TGTGCCAGCAGCTTATCCTTACTGGGACTAGCGGGAGTCACCGGGGAGCTGTTTTTT.

There are a few counts of this clonotype. The chain combines TRBV28 with TRBJ2-1; possible D gene TRBD2, 5 bases. V was trimmed by 6 bases and J by 1 base, leaving 13 bases between them. CDR3 length: 15 residues. From germline, CDR1 is MDHEN and CDR2 SYDVKM. This CDR3 is CASSLPDFSYNEQFF. In DNA form, the CDR3 reads TGTGCCAGCAGCCTTCCGGACTTTTCCTACAATGAGCAGTTCTTC.

This chain links TRBV15 with TRBJ2-3, with 8 bases that match TRBD2. J was trimmed by 3 bases and V by 0 bases; bases with no gene match: 8. The CDR3 is 17 residues long. CDR1 LNHNV and CDR2 YYDKDF come from the germline V gene (reference sequence). CDR3: CATSRDGIGRATDTQYF. The DNA of the CDR3 is TGTGCCACCAGCAGAGATGGTATCGGGAGGGCAACAGATACGCAGTATTTT.

This clonotype was picked up a small number of times. The chain combines TRBV30 with TRBJ2-1; TRBD2 matches 8 bases. With V trimmed by 3 bases and J by 12 bases, 19 bases remained unmatched. The CDR3 totals 16 residues. Germline CDR1 is GTSNPN and CDR2 is SVGIG (reference sequence). CDR3 residues: CAWSVRTSGPTMRQFF. Written as DNA, the CDR3 is TGTGCCTGGAGCGTCCGAACTAGCGGCCCTACAATGAGGCAGTTCTTC.